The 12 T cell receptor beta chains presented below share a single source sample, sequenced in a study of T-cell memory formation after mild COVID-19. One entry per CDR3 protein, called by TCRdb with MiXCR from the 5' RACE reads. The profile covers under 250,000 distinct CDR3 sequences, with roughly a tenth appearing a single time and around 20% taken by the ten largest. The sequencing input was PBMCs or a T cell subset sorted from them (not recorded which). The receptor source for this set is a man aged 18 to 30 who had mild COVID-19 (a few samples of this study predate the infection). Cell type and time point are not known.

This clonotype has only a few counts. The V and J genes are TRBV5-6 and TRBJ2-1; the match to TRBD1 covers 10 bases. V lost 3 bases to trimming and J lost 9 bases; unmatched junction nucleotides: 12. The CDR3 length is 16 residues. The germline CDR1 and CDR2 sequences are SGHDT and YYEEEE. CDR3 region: CASSYYTGTGVAEQFF. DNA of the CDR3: TGTGCCAGCAGCTACTATACCGGGACAGGGGTTGCTGAGCAGTTCTTC.

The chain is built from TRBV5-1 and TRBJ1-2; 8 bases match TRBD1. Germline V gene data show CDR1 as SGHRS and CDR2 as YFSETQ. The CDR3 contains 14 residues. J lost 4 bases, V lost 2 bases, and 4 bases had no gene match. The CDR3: CASSFAGGLYGYTF. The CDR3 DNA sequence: TGCGCCAGCAGCTTTGCAGGGGGCCTCTATGGCTACACCTTC.

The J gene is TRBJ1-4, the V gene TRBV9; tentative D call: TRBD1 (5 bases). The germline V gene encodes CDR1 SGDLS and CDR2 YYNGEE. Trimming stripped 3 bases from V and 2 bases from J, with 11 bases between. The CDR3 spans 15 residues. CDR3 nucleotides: TGTGCCAGCAGCGCCGCAGGGTCGACTAATGAAAAACTGTTTTTT. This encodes CASSAAGSTNEKLFF.

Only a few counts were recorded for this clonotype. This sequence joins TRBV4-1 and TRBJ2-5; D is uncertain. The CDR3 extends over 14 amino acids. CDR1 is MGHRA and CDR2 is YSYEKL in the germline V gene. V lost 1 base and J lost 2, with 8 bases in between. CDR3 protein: CASSQGVGQETQYF. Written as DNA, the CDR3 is TGCGCCAGCAGCCAAGGAGTCGGACAAGAGACCCAGTACTTC.

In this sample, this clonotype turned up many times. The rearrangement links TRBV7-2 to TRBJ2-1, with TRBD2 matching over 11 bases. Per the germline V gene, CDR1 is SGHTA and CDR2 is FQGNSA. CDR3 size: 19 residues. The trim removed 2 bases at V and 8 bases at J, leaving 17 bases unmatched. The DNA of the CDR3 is TGTGCCAGCAGCTTACCACGACTAGCGGGGAAGATTCTACGTGATGAGCAGTTCTTC. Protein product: CASSLPRLAGKILRDEQFF.

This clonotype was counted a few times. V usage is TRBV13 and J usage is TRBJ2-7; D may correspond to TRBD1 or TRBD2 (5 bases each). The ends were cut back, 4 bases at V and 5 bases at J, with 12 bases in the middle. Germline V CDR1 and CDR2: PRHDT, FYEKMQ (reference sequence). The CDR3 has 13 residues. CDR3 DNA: TGTGCCAGCAGCTCCTTGGGGGACCACGAGCAGTACGTC. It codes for CASSSLGDHEQYV.

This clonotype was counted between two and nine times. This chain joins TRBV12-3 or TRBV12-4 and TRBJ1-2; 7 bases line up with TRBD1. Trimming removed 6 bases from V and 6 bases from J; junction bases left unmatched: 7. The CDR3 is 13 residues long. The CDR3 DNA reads TGTGCCAGCAGGTCCACAGGGGCCCATGGCTACACCTTC. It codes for CASRSTGAHGYTF.

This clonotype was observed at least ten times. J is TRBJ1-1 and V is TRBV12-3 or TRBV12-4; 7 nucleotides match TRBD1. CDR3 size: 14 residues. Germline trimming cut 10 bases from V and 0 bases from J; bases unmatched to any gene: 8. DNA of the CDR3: TGTGCCATCCGACGGACAGGTTTGAACACTGAAGCTTTCTTT. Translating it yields CAIRRTGLNTEAFF.

The CDR3 protein is CASSQAQGADGYTF. The CDR3 coding sequence is TGCGCCAGCAGCCAAGCACAGGGGGCGGATGGCTACACCTTC. This chain joins TRBV4-1 and TRBJ1-2; 9 bases fit TRBD1. Germline CDR1 and CDR2: MGHRA and YSYEKL. The CDR3 is made up of 14 amino acids. J lost 6 bases, V lost 1 base, and 3 bases had no gene match.

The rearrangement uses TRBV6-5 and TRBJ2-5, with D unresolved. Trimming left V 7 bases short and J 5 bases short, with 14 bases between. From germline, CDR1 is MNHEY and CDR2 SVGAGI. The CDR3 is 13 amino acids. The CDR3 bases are TGTGCCAGCAACCCAGCGAGCACCGAGACCCAGTACTTC. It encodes CASNPASTETQYF.

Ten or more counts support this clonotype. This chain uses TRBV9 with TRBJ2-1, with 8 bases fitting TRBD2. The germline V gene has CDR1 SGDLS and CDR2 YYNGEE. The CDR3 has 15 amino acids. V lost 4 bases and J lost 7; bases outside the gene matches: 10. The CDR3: CASSLTGGPFNEQFF. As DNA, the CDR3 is TGTGCCAGCAGCTTAACGGGGGGGCCATTTAATGAGCAGTTCTTC.

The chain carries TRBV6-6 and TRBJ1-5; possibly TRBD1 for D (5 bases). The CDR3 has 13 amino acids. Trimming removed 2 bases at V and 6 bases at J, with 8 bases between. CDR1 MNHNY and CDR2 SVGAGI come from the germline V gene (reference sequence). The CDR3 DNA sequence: TGTGCCAGCAGTTACACCAGGGCTCAGCCCCAGCATTTT. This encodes CASSYTRAQPQHF.